Listed below are T cell receptor beta chains from one sample, sequenced in a study of T-cell reconstitution after alpha-beta-depleted transplantation in children. TCRdb called the PCR reads again in MiXCR, with one record for every CDR3 protein. This table has 540,000 or so distinct CDR3 sequences, 23% appearing once. The material was PBMCs, mostly from graft donor cells, obtained 360 days after TCRalphabeta/CD19-depleted stem cell transplant. These receptors all stem from a boy under two years old who had a stem cell transplant for acute myeloid leukemia, so the T cells may come from the graft donor. Both conserved end residues are part of each CDR3. The D gene is left open where the match is weak. Clone size appears in some rows only: once, few, many, or a class for an expanded clone.

abundance: -; v_gene: TRBV20-1; j_gene: TRBJ1-2; d_gene: TRBD1; CDR3nt: TGCAGTGCTAGGGAGGACAGGGGCTTGTATGGCTACACCTTC; CDR3aa: CSAREDRGLYGYTF
abundance: many; v_gene: TRBV9; j_gene: TRBJ1-2; d_gene: -; CDR3nt: TGTGCCAGCAGCGTAGCGGGGACCACTAACTATGGCTACACCTTC; CDR3aa: CASSVAGTTNYGYTF
abundance: few; v_gene: TRBV14; j_gene: TRBJ2-3; d_gene: -; CDR3nt: TGTGCCAGCAGCCAAGTTAAAACTCGGAGGAACGTTAACACAGATACGCAGTATTTT; CDR3aa: CASSQVKTRRNVNTDTQYF
abundance: -; v_gene: TRBV7-2; j_gene: TRBJ2-7; d_gene: -; CDR3nt: TGTGCCAGCAGCTTAGTAGGAGGGAGCGGCGAGCAGTACTTC; CDR3aa: CASSLVGGSGEQYF
abundance: many; v_gene: TRBV11-2; j_gene: TRBJ2-1; d_gene: -; CDR3nt: TGTGCCAGCAGGCCTCCAACCCAGGGGCCCCTCTACAATGAGCAGTTCTTC; CDR3aa: CASRPPTQGPLYNEQFF
abundance: -; v_gene: TRBV18; j_gene: TRBJ2-3; d_gene: -; CDR3nt: TGTGCCAGCTCACCTTTCTGGGGGGGCGCGGATACGCAGTATTTT; CDR3aa: CASSPFWGGADTQYF
abundance: few; v_gene: TRBV29-1; j_gene: TRBJ1-2; d_gene: -; CDR3nt: TGCAGCGTCCCAACACAGGGAAGCTACACCTTC; CDR3aa: CSVPTQGSYTF
abundance: once; v_gene: TRBV12-3/TRBV12-4; j_gene: TRBJ1-5; d_gene: -; CDR3nt: TGTGCCAGCAGTTTAGATCAGGAGGAGGGGCAGCCCCAGCATTTT; CDR3aa: CASSLDQEEGQPQHF
abundance: -; v_gene: TRBV5-5; j_gene: TRBJ2-1; d_gene: -; CDR3nt: TGTGCCAGCAGCTCTCTGGGGGATGAGCAGTTCTTC; CDR3aa: CASSSLGDEQFF
abundance: -; v_gene: TRBV20-1; j_gene: TRBJ1-6; d_gene: -; CDR3nt: TGCAGTGCTGGGAAACACGGGAATAATTCACCCCTCCACTTT; CDR3aa: CSAGKHGNNSPLHF
abundance: -; v_gene: TRBV20-1; j_gene: TRBJ2-3; d_gene: -; CDR3nt: TGCAGTGCTAGAGTGGTGCCTAGCACAGATACGCAGTATTTT; CDR3aa: CSARVVPSTDTQYF
abundance: -; v_gene: TRBV6-1; j_gene: TRBJ2-7; d_gene: -; CDR3nt: TGTGCCAGCAGCTCTCCTCAACGGGCGGACTCCTACGAGCAGTACTTC; CDR3aa: CASSSPQRADSYEQYF
abundance: many; v_gene: TRBV12-3/TRBV12-4; j_gene: TRBJ1-2; d_gene: TRBD1; CDR3nt: TGTGCCAGCAGTTTTGGGACAGGGGCGACCTATGGCTACACCTTC; CDR3aa: CASSFGTGATYGYTF
abundance: few; v_gene: TRBV7-2; j_gene: TRBJ2-7; d_gene: -; CDR3nt: TGTGCCAGCAGCTTGGGGTTTAACGAGCAGTACTTC; CDR3aa: CASSLGFNEQYF
abundance: -; v_gene: TRBV5-1; j_gene: TRBJ2-1; d_gene: -; CDR3nt: TGCGCCAGCAGCTTGTTGGGGGTAAATGAGCAGTTCTTC; CDR3aa: CASSLLGVNEQFF
abundance: many; v_gene: TRBV7-9; j_gene: TRBJ2-7; d_gene: -; CDR3nt: TGTGCCAGCAGCTTAGTGGGGCAGTACTTC; CDR3aa: CASSLVGQYF
abundance: few; v_gene: TRBV5-1; j_gene: TRBJ2-7; d_gene: -; CDR3nt: TGCGCCAGCAGCCGAAGGACGGACCAGACCTACGAGCAGTACTTC; CDR3aa: CASSRRTDQTYEQYF
abundance: -; v_gene: TRBV7-8; j_gene: TRBJ2-3; d_gene: TRBD2; CDR3nt: TGTGCCAGCAGCCCTCCTAGCGGGCTCACAGATACGCAGTATTTT; CDR3aa: CASSPPSGLTDTQYF
abundance: many; v_gene: TRBV24-1; j_gene: TRBJ2-2; d_gene: -; CDR3nt: TGTGCCACCAGTGACTGGAACACCGGGGAGCTGTTTTTT; CDR3aa: CATSDWNTGELFF
abundance: few; v_gene: TRBV6-5; j_gene: TRBJ2-1; d_gene: TRBD2; CDR3nt: TGTGCCAGCAGTTACTCCTCTAGCGGGGGGGACCTTCGCAATGAGCAGTTCTTC; CDR3aa: CASSYSSSGGDLRNEQFF
abundance: few; v_gene: TRBV7-2; j_gene: TRBJ2-7; d_gene: TRBD2; CDR3nt: TGTGCCAGCAGCTTAGCGGGGGGGACCAACGAGCAGTACTTC; CDR3aa: CASSLAGGTNEQYF
abundance: -; v_gene: TRBV29-1; j_gene: TRBJ2-3; d_gene: -; CDR3nt: TGCAGTTCCGAAGTCGGGGCGGGAGATACGCAGTATTTT; CDR3aa: CSSEVGAGDTQYF
abundance: -; v_gene: TRBV30; j_gene: TRBJ2-5; d_gene: TRBD2; CDR3nt: TGTGCCTGGGCTTCCTGGACGGGGGGGAGAGAGACCCAGTACTTC; CDR3aa: CAWASWTGGRETQYF
abundance: few; v_gene: TRBV24-1; j_gene: TRBJ2-1; d_gene: -; CDR3nt: TGTGCCACCAGTGATTGGACAGTTCGGAATGAGCAGTTCTTC; CDR3aa: CATSDWTVRNEQFF
abundance: -; v_gene: TRBV20-1; j_gene: TRBJ2-1; d_gene: -; CDR3nt: TGCAGTGCTGTAGGGGGGAGGTCCTACAATGAGCAGTTCTTC; CDR3aa: CSAVGGRSYNEQFF
abundance: -; v_gene: TRBV20-1; j_gene: TRBJ2-1; d_gene: TRBD1; CDR3nt: TGCAGTGCCCCACCTCCGGGACAGACCCTTGGTGAGCAGTTCTTC; CDR3aa: CSAPPPGQTLGEQFF
abundance: many; v_gene: TRBV12-3/TRBV12-4; j_gene: TRBJ2-3; d_gene: -; CDR3nt: TGTGCCAGCAGTTTATGGGCACAGGAAGATACGCAGTATTTT; CDR3aa: CASSLWAQEDTQYF